This T cell receptor (beta chain) originates from a study of response to subunit inactivated influenza vaccine. The CDR3 is 18 amino acids. Findings of the study overall: It was suggested by the authors that few new T cells are recruited by each seasonal influenza vaccination.

A word on this clonotype: Its matching antigen is unknown.

TCRdb fed the RT-PCR reads into MiXCR, producing one record per CDR3 protein. The sample lists fewer than 550,000 distinct CDR3 sequences; 25% were seen once. The receptor was derived from a man over 45 who received an inactivated influenza vaccine. The chain joins TRBV6-7 to TRBJ2-6; D is possibly TRBD1 (6 bases). TRBV6-7 is an open reading frame whose function is uncertain. The sequencing here drew on CD4+ T cells sorted from PBMCs, taken 5 days after vaccination. This CDR3 is CTRSLLLSRQAGANVLTF. Here the CDR3 DNA reads TGTACCCGCAGTTTACTTCTTTCACGACAGGCTGGGGCCAACGTCCTGACTTTC.